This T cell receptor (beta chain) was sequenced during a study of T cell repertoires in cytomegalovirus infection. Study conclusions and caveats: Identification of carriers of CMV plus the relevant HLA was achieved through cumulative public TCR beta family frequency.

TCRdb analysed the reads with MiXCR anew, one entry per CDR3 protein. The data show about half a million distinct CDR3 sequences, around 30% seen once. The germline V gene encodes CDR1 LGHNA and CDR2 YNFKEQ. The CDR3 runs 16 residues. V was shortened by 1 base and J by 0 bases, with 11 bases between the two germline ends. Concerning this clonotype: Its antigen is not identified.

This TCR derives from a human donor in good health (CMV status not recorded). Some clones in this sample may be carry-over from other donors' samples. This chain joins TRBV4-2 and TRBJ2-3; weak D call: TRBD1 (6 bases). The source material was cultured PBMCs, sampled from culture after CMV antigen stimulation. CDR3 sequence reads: CASSQVQGVSTDTQYF. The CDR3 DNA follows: TGTGCCAGCAGCCAAGTACAGGGAGTCAGCACAGATACGCAGTATTTT.